This TCR beta chain derives from a study of blood T cell repertoires in COVID-19 (dated by TCRdb to 2020 to 2022). In the study overall: Samples covering the acute and convalescent phases of COVID-19 were provided by collaborators in the United States, Italy and Spain. The material from the prospective study consisted of cDNA or gDNA derived from T cells, B-cell-depleted T cells, or PBMCs. Subjects who had been exposed to COVID-19, were actively infected with it, or had recovered from it provided the deeply sampled blood TCRbeta repertoires that made up the dataset. The repertoires were released in a freely available public database meant as a resource for research on the immune response to SARS-CoV-2. Samples were obtained from the ongoing ImmuneRACE study (first 160 participants) and from over 1,000 subjects provided by 6 global collaborators. The sample metadata nearly always contained a de-identified subject ID, COVID-19 status, age in years and sex. Where HLA class I and class II types were available, the types were taken from metadata supplied by the sample provider, not from assay-based typing.

General conclusions and limits of the study: Clinical and demographic metadata were provided uncurated, with the amount varying by source and participant.

According to the germline V gene (reference sequence), CDR1 reads MNHEY and CDR2 reads SMNVEV. The CDR3 numbers 14 residues from cysteine through phenylalanine. The entry retains the CDR3 DNA only, 42 bases that are in frame from base 1. V is clipped by 3 bases and J by 5 bases, and the sequence between their germline boundaries is 13 bases long. Worth noting for this clone: This clone's antigen is unknown. No qualities accompany the bases; no much larger clone lies one base away.

Participants in the prospective study were enrolled through a virtual design, were aged roughly 18 to 90 years, and lived in fewer than 30 United States geographic areas. Cohort assignment in the prospective study relied on participant-reported clinical history from a screening survey and a study questionnaire. Mobile phlebotomists in the prospective study collected whole blood, serum and a nasopharyngeal or oropharyngeal swab from every participant. Over an approximately two-month period, participants in the prospective study had the option of providing additional blood draws and questionnaires. Blood samples from the prospective study were shipped frozen or at room temperature prior to DNA extraction. The immunoSEQ Assay, a bias-controlled multiplex PCR, was used to amplify TCRbeta CDR3 regions from genomic DNA. Per the authors' processing: Within the assay, amplification of reference gene primers was used to estimate how many nucleated cells each sample contained. Sequence reads were collapsed and filtered to measure the absolute abundance of every unique TCRbeta CDR3 rearrangement. For each sample, productive Simpson clonality was calculated as the square root of Simpson's diversity index over productive rearrangements. TCRdb provides this immuneACCESS table in a form limited to in-frame rearrangements. Some clones are lacking; in checked studies, under half of them reflect an unresolved V gene, and why the rest are absent is not known. V and J calls plus clone size are reproduced from that table; the DNA served to infer D and trimming. The sample table records a few hundred thousand clones; around 88% of these occur just once. The ten top clones hold about 15% of the sample.

The TCR originated in a woman aged 45-65 years with acute COVID-19. The source material was PBMCs or T cells enriched from blood (not recorded which). This receptor chain uses TRBV27 and TRBJ2-5, and perhaps TRBD2 as D gene, on 5 matching bases. The bases read TGTGCCAGCAGTTTTGTGGCTAGCCAGGAGACCCAGTACTTC. This sequence encodes CASSFVASQETQYF.